The subject of this entry is one T cell receptor beta chain. The antigen it recognizes is unknown. The data were taken from a study of cytomegalovirus exposure and HLA in healthy donors (dated by TCRdb to 2017 to 2019). Notes on the research overall: In an earlier analysis of 587 of the donors, around 300 Gb of sequence data and some 120 million unique TCR beta sequences from 150 million to 200 million T cells were reported. To study patterns of TCR occurrence, a later analysis re-analyzed previously published TCR beta repertoires from hundreds of donors and added high-resolution HLA genotyping. Among about 390 genotyped donors of the cohort, an average of about 240,000 unique TCR beta nucleotide sequences were sequenced per donor, roughly a sixth of them non-productive. In the later analysis, no new phenotypic data were used to find candidate immune exposures; instead, reliance was placed on TCR beta sequences and their occurrence across donors. Class I and class II HLA loci were covered by the typing at four-digit resolution. About 5 DR-DQ haplotypes were handled as single units for association and clustering, since linkage in the cohort was strong. To predict cytomegalovirus infection status, the study brought together high-throughput TCR immunosequencing, statistical association of individual TCRs with disease status, and machine learning. Besides the first cohort of under 700 subjects, a separate validation cohort made up of 120 different subjects was used. A later genetic analysis used genome-wide SNP genotypes for about 55% of the 666 donors, treating that subset as a discovery cohort. Alongside the repertoire data, information on donor age, sex, ethnicity and CMV serostatus was compiled. Of the 300 to 450 genotyped donors, approximately 81% were placed in the genetic ancestry cluster associated with self-reported Caucasian donors. The study used immunosequencing to profile the T cell repertoires of 600 to 850 subjects and linked those repertoires to cytomegalovirus serostatus. The study was designed to test whether signatures of past pathogen exposure could be identified by cataloging public T cell receptors. Typing coverage varied by locus: 629-630 donors for A, B, C, DRB1 and DQB1; more than 500 for DQA1; 600 to 610 for DPA1; 450 to 480 for DPB1. Approximately 310 gigabases of sequencing data and 70 million to 100 million unique TCR sequences made up an early release that covered over 550 HLA-typed donors. An earlier analysis of approximately 630 of the donors applied high-throughput TCR beta sequencing to assess whether each TCR beta V gene segment acted as functional or pseudogenic. Every discovery cohort repertoire had been produced on one sequencing platform.

The library was built by means of the immunoSEQ multiplex PCR assay. For the multiplex PCR, a mixture combining 60 forward primers for TCR Vbeta segments and 13 reverse primers for TCR Jbeta segments was used. The CDR3 region of rearranged TCR beta genes was amplified from genomic DNA by a multiplex PCR assay. The Illumina HiSeq System was used to sequence the amplified TCR beta libraries as 87-base-pair reads. On the authors' methods: Across the roughly 640 repertoires, a later analysis counted roughly 84 million unique TCR beta chains, roughly 11 million of which were shared by at least two donors. To remove PCR and sequencing errors, raw reads were error-corrected and collapsed into unique sequences using a nearest-neighbor algorithm that merged closely related sequences. V, D and J gene segments were assigned by aligning CDR3 sequences to IMGT reference sequences. Each retained sequence needed at least a six-nucleotide match to both a V gene segment and a J gene segment. Rearrangements were called productive when the CDR3 lacked stop codons and stayed in frame with V and J; all others were non-productive. CDR3 was defined by IMGT convention, running from the second conserved V-encoded cysteine to the conserved J-encoded phenylalanine. The earlier analysis of about 620 of the donors excluded sequences that lacked an unambiguous match to a single V gene segment. In an earlier analysis of a few hundred of the donors, a V segment was called functional when productive rearrangements were above 56.7%, and segregating when the standard deviation between donors exceeded 5%. To diagnose cytomegalovirus status from the catalog of TCR beta chain sequences, a statistical classification framework was built. A later analysis assigned V and J genes by comparing TCR nucleotide sequences with IMGT/GENE-DB human TR gene sequences. A later analysis assigned CDR3 sequences and most-parsimonious VDJ recombination scenarios with the TCRdist pipeline. In a later analysis, each TCR beta chain was defined by its CDR3 amino acid sequence together with its V-gene family, and reads without a unique V-gene family were excluded. In a later analysis, several hundred highly shared, low-generation-probability nucleotide sequences were removed to address suspected cross-contamination and a sequencing artifact. In a later analysis, a clonal expansion index for each public chain was calculated from normalized within-repertoire ranks of inferred template counts. A later analysis computed generation probabilities with a VDJ recombination model fitted to out-of-frame rearrangements, and checked the results against IGoR. In a later analysis, TCR-TCR, TCR-HLA and TCR-CMV co-occurrence was scored with hypergeometric tests, and a repertoire-size bias correction was applied to TCR pairs. False discovery rates were estimated in a later analysis by permuting HLA or CMV assignments 20 times. In a later analysis, co-occurring TCRs were grouped with DBSCAN, and TCRdist sequence similarity was added when clustering was performed within HLA-allele-positive subsets. For co-occurrence clustering, repertoires with fewer than 30,000 or more than 120,000 public chains were excluded, along with four to six repertoires with anomalous nucleotide sharing. Imported from immuneACCESS, the table was reduced by TCRdb to in-frame sequences with V and J called. These copies leave out some clones; in studies compared against another copy, an unresolved V gene accounts for under half, and the cause of the remainder is not known. V and J calls and clone size are those listed in that table; D and trimming were worked out from the DNA. The table kept for this sample lists tens of thousands of clones. The ten largest clones represent 2.5% to 3% of the sample.

Per the germline V gene, SNHLY is the CDR1 and FYNNEI is the CDR2. V lost 7 bases and J lost 5 bases; the stretch between them is 8 bases long. The CDR3 spans 11 residues, from the cysteine through the phenylalanine. Just the 33-base CDR3 DNA is kept, in frame starting at base 1. In total, 600 or so healthy bone marrow donors made up the cohort. At the time of sampling, every cohort member was nominally healthy, though immune exposures that went unrecorded were likely present. The donor tested CMV seronegative and was one of the 352 seronegative cohort members. Each donor provided a peripheral blood sample, and peripheral blood mononuclear cells were used for TCR beta sequencing. Genomic DNA was extracted from the blood cell samples with the Qiagen DNeasy Blood Extraction Kit. Study-level results and caveats: A later genetic analysis associated a missense DCLRE1C variant with V-gene and J-gene trimming of TCR beta chains, and an independent cohort replicated the association. A later genetic analysis reported fewer N-insertions in productive TCRs among donors in an Asian-associated ancestry cluster than the approximately 670-donor mean. HLA typing was unavailable for some donors at each locus, so association tests used only the typed subset. Correlated functional status among segregating V segments might reflect linkage disequilibrium, but an unknown experimental factor could not be ruled out. Several of the top co-occurrence clusters appeared to be linked to parvovirus B19, influenza, CMV and Epstein-Barr virus, according to a later analysis. In a later analysis, some 17,000 TCR beta sequences were associated with specific HLA alleles at a false discovery rate of 0.05. The cohort was sequenced for TCR beta chains only, and without alpha or paired-chain data the features that could be detected were limited. Presence/absence analyses assumed roughly uniform sequencing depth across donors, an assumption that may not hold. A cluster of highly shared sequence variants was judged likely to represent a technical artifact of the sequencing pipeline. The classifier was reported to diagnose cytomegalovirus status with high specificity and sensitivity in both the original and validation cohorts. Broadly in line with IMGT annotations, most TCR beta V segments showed up in productive rearrangements about 90% or about 30% of the time in an earlier analysis of 450 to 600 of the donors. The study gave a list of over 150 TCR beta chains associated with cytomegalovirus. Some IMGT-functional V segments, including TRBV6-2 and TRBV6-3, could not be told apart with the 87-base-pair reads, so those segments were excluded. Assigning TCR associations to individual alleles was difficult when HLA alleles, especially DR and DQ, strongly co-occurred. According to a later analysis, most CMV-associated TCR beta chains appeared to be HLA-restricted, and the HLA associations seemed to be driven largely by CMV exposure. Immune exposure information for the cohort was limited to CMV serostatus. Around 16 rarely observed V segments, including chromosome 9 orphons, were excluded from the earlier analysis of several hundred of the donors because counts were too low. A later analysis found that TCR association rates varied across HLA loci, with DRB1 alleles showing the most associated TCRs and HLA-C alleles the fewest. A later analysis found that HLA-associated TCR beta chains were more clonally expanded and had lower generation probabilities than equally common non-associated chains. Across donors, most TCR sequences were observed very rarely, whereas some public TCRs were present in many individuals. Three of the identified cytomegalovirus-associated TCR beta chains were confirmed in vitro to be specific for cytomegalovirus antigens. A further reported finding was that TCR beta sequences accurately predicted the HLA-A and HLA-B alleles for most subjects in the first cohort. According to the authors, the approach could potentially be generalized to other disease states and immunological phenotypes.

The source of this sequence is a man aged 35-49 years in good health and CMV-seronegative. Sequencing was carried out using PBMCs. The chain was built from TRBV2 and TRBJ1-1, and possibly TRBD1, on 6 matching bases. The CDR3 protein: CASTGETEAFF. The sequence in DNA is TGTGCCAGCACAGGGGAGACTGAAGCTTTCTTT. The CDR3, completed at both ends by the reference TRBV2 and TRBJ1-1 genes, gives the full variable domain EPEVTQTPSHQVTQMGQEVILRCVPISNHLYFYWYRQILGQKVEFLVSFYNNEISEKSEIFDDQFSVERPDGSNFTLKIRSTKLEDSAMYFCASTGETEAFFGQGTRLTVV.